This TCR beta chain was recorded in a study of T cells in Graves' hyperthyroidism and ophthalmopathy. Study overall: Peripheral blood draws took place at initial diagnosis, ahead of any treatment.

Lactation, pregnancy, other autoimmune disease or uncontrolled infection led to exclusion of patients. This clonotype was seen ten or more times. RNA transcripts gave rise to amplified TCR beta CDR3 regions. The HTBI set primed first-round TCR CDR3 RT-PCR. TCRdb passed the multiplex PCR reads through MiXCR, listing each CDR3 protein once. This table holds 330,000 or so distinct CDR3 sequences, over 15% found once. The junction had 9 bases not matched to a gene; V was cut back by 3 bases and J by 6 bases. Per the germline V gene, CDR1 is LNHDA and CDR2 is SQIVND (reference sequence). CDR3 length equals 15 residues.

The receptor comes from a woman aged 40 to 50 with Graves' ophthalmopathy. Sequencing was done on a sample of blood. V and J are TRBV19 and TRBJ2-7; 9 bases agree with TRBD2. The CDR3 region has the DNA TGTGCCAGTAGTATCAGTAGCGGGAGTTTCTCCGAGCAGTACTTC. It yields the protein CASSISSGSFSEQYF. The complete variable domain, with remaining parts taken from reference TRBV19 and TRBJ2-7, reads DGGITQSPKYLFRKEGQNVTLSCEQNLNHDAMYWYRQDPGQGLRLIYYSQIVNDFQKGDIAEGYSVSREKKESFPLTVTSAQKNPTAFYLCASSISSGSFSEQYFGPGTRLTVT.